These T cell receptor beta chains were read from a single sample in a study of T cell repertoires in cytomegalovirus infection. The antigens for these receptors are not known. TCRdb ran MiXCR on the reads and lists one entry per CDR3 protein. Here the sample spans approximately 270,000 distinct CDR3 sequences, under 25% being singletons. The specimen was cultured PBMCs, collected from culture after CMV antigen stimulation. The receptors come from a human donor in good health (CMV status not recorded). Some clones in this sample may be carry-over from other donors' samples. Both conserved end residues are part of each CDR3. Fields, in order: V gene, J gene, CDR3 protein.

v_gene: TRBV7-2; j_gene: TRBJ1-1; CDR3aa: CASSSRGATEAFF
v_gene: TRBV19; j_gene: TRBJ1-2; CDR3aa: CASGNGQGTANYGYTF
v_gene: TRBV4-3; j_gene: TRBJ2-1; CDR3aa: CASSQESASGRFNEQFF
v_gene: TRBV4-3; j_gene: TRBJ2-5; CDR3aa: CASSQDYLPETQYF
v_gene: TRBV12-3/TRBV12-4; j_gene: TRBJ2-1; CDR3aa: CASSFVHRSNEQFF
v_gene: TRBV6-6; j_gene: TRBJ2-5; CDR3aa: CATAQDGFATQYF
v_gene: TRBV25-1; j_gene: TRBJ2-2; CDR3aa: CASSEFGSQNTGELFF
v_gene: TRBV7-2; j_gene: TRBJ2-7; CDR3aa: CASSSGVEQYF
v_gene: TRBV2; j_gene: TRBJ2-3; CDR3aa: CADGAGGIDTQYF
v_gene: TRBV11-3; j_gene: TRBJ1-2; CDR3aa: CASSPRWGSGNYGYTF
v_gene: TRBV7-2; j_gene: TRBJ2-2; CDR3aa: CASSLVAGTGELFF
v_gene: TRBV12-3/TRBV12-4; j_gene: TRBJ2-1; CDR3aa: CASTSGSTYEQFF
v_gene: TRBV6-6; j_gene: TRBJ2-1; CDR3aa: CASSGLAGGLAHNEQFF
v_gene: TRBV27; j_gene: TRBJ2-7; CDR3aa: CAIRDGYEQYF
v_gene: TRBV7-2; j_gene: TRBJ1-4; CDR3aa: CASSLAGSGMILFF
v_gene: TRBV7-8; j_gene: TRBJ2-1; CDR3aa: CASSLVGDAYSNEQFF
v_gene: TRBV6-2/TRBV6-3; j_gene: TRBJ2-2; CDR3aa: CASSDGTRFGELFF
v_gene: TRBV30; j_gene: TRBJ2-1; CDR3aa: CAWSVAGGTILNEQFF
v_gene: TRBV11-3; j_gene: TRBJ2-7; CDR3aa: CASSLSRLAVTYEQYF
v_gene: TRBV7-4; j_gene: TRBJ2-5; CDR3aa: CASSFRVGSGSSETQYF
v_gene: TRBV20-1; j_gene: TRBJ2-3; CDR3aa: CSASSGTSGSVSPDTQYF
v_gene: TRBV9; j_gene: TRBJ2-1; CDR3aa: CASSPRDTLRGNEQFF
v_gene: TRBV29-1; j_gene: TRBJ2-1; CDR3aa: CTHREGGQNEQFF
v_gene: TRBV15; j_gene: TRBJ2-1; CDR3aa: CATSSTQTVIYNEQFF
v_gene: TRBV28; j_gene: TRBJ2-2; CDR3aa: CASSVRDRDRTMNTGELFF
v_gene: TRBV4-1; j_gene: TRBJ2-1; CDR3aa: CASSPILTSYNEQFF
v_gene: TRBV19; j_gene: TRBJ2-1; CDR3aa: CASTGLAGGLAYNEQFF
v_gene: TRBV7-9; j_gene: TRBJ2-1; CDR3aa: CASSPHGASSYNEQFF
v_gene: TRBV20-1; j_gene: TRBJ1-5; CDR3aa: CSAREGGNNQPQHF
v_gene: TRBV5-8; j_gene: TRBJ2-2; CDR3aa: CASKLRTSGSRGRTGELFF
v_gene: TRBV7-2; j_gene: TRBJ1-5; CDR3aa: CASSTQGGSNQPQHF
v_gene: TRBV6-5; j_gene: TRBJ1-1; CDR3aa: CASSEDRGMTEAFF
v_gene: TRBV19; j_gene: TRBJ2-6; CDR3aa: CASSISGSGANVLTF
v_gene: TRBV20-1; j_gene: TRBJ2-5; CDR3aa: CSASEGGETQYF
v_gene: TRBV7-2; j_gene: TRBJ1-1; CDR3aa: CASSLVRQGSNTEAFF
v_gene: TRBV28; j_gene: TRBJ2-3; CDR3aa: CASSAPGTSGRADTQYF